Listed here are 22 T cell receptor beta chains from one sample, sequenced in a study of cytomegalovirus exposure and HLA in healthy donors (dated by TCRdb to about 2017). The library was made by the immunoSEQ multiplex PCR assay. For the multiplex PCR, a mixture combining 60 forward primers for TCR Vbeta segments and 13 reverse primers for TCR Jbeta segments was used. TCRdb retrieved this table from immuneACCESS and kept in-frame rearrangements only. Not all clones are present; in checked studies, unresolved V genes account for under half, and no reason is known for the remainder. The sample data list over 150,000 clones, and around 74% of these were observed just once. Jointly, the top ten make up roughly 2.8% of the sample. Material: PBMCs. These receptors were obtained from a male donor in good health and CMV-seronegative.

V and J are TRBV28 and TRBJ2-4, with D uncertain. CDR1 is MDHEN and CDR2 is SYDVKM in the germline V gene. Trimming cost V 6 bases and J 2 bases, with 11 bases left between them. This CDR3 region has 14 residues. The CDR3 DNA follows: TGTGCCAGCAGCCGAGGAGACTCCAAAAACATTCAGTACTTC. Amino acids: CASSRGDSKNIQYF. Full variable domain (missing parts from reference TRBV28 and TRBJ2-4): DVKVTQSSRYLVKRTGEKVFLECVQDMDHENMFWYRQDPGLGLRLIYFSYDVKMKEKGDIPEGYSVSREKKERFSLILESASTNQTSMYLCASSRGDSKNIQYFGAGTRLSVL.

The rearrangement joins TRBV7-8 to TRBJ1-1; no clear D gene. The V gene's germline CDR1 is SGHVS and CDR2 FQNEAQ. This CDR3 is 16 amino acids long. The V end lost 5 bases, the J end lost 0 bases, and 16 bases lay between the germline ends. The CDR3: CASSSRSGNMNTEAFF. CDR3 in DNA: TGTGCCAGCAGCAGCCGATCGGGAAACATGAACACTGAAGCTTTCTTT.

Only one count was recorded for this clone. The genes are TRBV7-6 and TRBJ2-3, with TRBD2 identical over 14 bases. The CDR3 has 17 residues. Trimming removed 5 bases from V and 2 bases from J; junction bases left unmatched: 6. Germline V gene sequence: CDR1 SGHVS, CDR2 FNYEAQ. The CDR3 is CASSIGLAGGHTDTQYF. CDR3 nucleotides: TGTGCCAGCAGCATCGGACTAGCGGGGGGCCACACAGATACGCAGTATTTT.

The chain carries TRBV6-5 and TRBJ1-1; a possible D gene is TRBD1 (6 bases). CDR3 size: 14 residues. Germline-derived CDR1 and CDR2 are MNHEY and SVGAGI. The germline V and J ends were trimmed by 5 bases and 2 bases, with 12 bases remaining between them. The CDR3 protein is CASSRDTRNTEAFF. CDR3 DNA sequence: TGTGCCAGCAGTCGGGACACCCGTAACACTGAAGCTTTCTTT.

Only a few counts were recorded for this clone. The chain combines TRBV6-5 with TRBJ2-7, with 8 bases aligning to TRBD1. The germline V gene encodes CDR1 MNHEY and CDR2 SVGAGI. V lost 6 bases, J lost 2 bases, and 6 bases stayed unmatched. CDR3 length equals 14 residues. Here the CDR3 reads CASRRTTGAYEQYF. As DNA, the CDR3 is TGTGCCAGCAGACGCACGACAGGGGCCTACGAGCAGTACTTC.

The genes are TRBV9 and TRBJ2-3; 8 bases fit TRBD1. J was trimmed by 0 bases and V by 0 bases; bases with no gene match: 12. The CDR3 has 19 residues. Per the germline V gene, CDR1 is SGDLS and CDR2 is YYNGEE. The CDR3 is CASSVATGRTGYSTDTQYF. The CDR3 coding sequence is TGTGCCAGCAGCGTAGCTACGGGGAGGACAGGGTATAGCACAGATACGCAGTATTTT.

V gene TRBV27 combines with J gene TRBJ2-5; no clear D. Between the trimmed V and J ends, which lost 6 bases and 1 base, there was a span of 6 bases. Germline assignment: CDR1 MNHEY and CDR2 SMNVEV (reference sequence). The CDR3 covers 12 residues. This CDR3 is CASRARQETQYF. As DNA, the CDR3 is TGTGCCAGCAGAGCCCGCCAAGAGACCCAGTACTTC.

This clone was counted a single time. The CDR3 spells CASSLVPRNGYTF. CDR3 nucleotide sequence: TGTGCCAGCAGCTTGGTTCCGAGGAATGGCTACACCTTC. The V and J genes are TRBV5-5 and TRBJ1-2; D gene unclear. The V end lost 0 bases, the J end lost 6 bases, and 9 bases lay between the germline ends. CDR1 is SGHKS and CDR2 is YYEKEE in the germline V gene (reference sequence). The CDR3 is 13 residues long.

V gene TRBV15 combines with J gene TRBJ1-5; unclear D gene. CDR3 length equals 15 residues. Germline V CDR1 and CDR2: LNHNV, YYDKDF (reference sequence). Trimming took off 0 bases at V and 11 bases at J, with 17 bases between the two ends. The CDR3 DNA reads TGTGCCACCAGCAGAGATCGTGACTTCGGGGTGGCCCAGCATTTT. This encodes CATSRDRDFGVAQHF.

The CDR3 protein is CASSTGRYRTDTQYF. CDR3 in DNA: TGTGCCAGCAGTACCGGGAGATACCGCACAGATACGCAGTATTTT. J is TRBJ2-3 and V is TRBV6-5; maybe TRBD2 (6 bases). CDR3 size: 15 residues. The V end was cut by 5 bases, the J end by 1 base, with 13 bases between. CDR1 and CDR2 from the germline V gene are MNHEY and SVGAGI.

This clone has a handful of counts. The DNA for the CDR3 is TGTGCCAGCAGTGACCGGGCCTCCGGGGATGAGCAGTTCTTC. Its protein is CASSDRASGDEQFF. The rearrangement links TRBV6-1 to TRBJ2-1; possibly TRBD2 for D (5 bases). The V gene's germline CDR1 is MNHNS and CDR2 SASEGT. The CDR3 covers 14 residues. Between the trimmed V and J ends, which lost 3 bases and 8 bases, there was a span of 14 bases.

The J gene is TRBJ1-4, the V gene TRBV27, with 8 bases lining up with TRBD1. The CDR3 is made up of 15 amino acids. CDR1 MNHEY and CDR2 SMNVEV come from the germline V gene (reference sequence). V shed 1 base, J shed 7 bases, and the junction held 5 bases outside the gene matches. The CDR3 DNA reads TGTGCCAGCAGTTTATGGCCAGGGGGCGTTGAAAAACTGTTTTTT. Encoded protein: CASSLWPGGVEKLFF.

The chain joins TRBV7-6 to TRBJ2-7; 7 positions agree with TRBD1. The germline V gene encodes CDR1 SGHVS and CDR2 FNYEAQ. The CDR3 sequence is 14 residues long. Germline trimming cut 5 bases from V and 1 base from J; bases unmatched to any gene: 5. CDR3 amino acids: CASSLGDSSYEQYF. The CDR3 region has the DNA TGTGCCAGCAGCCTAGGGGACAGTTCCTACGAGCAGTACTTC.

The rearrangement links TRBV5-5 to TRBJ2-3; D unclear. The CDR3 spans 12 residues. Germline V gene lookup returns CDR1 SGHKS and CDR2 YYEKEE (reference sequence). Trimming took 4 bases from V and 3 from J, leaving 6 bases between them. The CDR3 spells CASSPQTDTQYF. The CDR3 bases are TGTGCCAGCAGCCCACAGACAGATACGCAGTATTTT.

The CDR3 spells CASRATGLQPQHF. The CDR3 DNA is TGTGCCAGCAGGGCCACCGGACTTCAGCCCCAGCATTTT. This chain uses TRBV28 with TRBJ1-5; D is unresolved. The CDR3 runs to 13 residues. Looked up from germline, CDR1 is MDHEN and CDR2 is SYDVKM. The ends were cut back, 6 bases at V and 6 bases at J, with 12 bases in the middle.

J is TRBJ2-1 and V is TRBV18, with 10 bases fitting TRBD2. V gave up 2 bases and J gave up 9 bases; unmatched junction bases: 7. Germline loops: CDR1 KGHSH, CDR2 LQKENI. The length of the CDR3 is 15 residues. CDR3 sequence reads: CASSPFSGGSGEQFF. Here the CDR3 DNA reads TGTGCCAGCTCACCATTTAGCGGGGGGAGCGGTGAGCAGTTCTTC.

The CDR3 DNA sequence: TGTGCCAGCAGTTCGGCCGTGGAGCGGGGGGGATACATTCAGTACTTC. Translation gives CASSSAVERGGYIQYF. V gene TRBV6-6 combines with J gene TRBJ2-4, with TRBD2 matching over 10 bases. The CDR3 spans 16 residues. The V segment lost 4 bases and the J segment 8 bases; nucleotides outside the gene matches: 11. CDR1 and CDR2 from the germline V gene are MNHNY and SVGAGI (reference sequence).

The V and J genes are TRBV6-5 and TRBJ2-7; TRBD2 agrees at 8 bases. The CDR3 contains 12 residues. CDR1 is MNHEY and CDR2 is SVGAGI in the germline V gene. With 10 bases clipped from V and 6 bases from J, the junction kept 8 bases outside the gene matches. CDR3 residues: CATREGSGEQYF. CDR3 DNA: TGTGCCACCCGGGAGGGGAGCGGCGAGCAGTACTTC.

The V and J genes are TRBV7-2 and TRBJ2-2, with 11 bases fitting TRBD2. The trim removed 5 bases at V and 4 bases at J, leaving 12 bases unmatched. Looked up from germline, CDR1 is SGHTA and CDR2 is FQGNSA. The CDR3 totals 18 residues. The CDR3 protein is CASSPRQTSGSGTGELFF. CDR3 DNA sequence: TGTGCCAGCAGCCCTCGCCAAACTAGCGGGAGTGGCACCGGGGAGCTGTTTTTT.

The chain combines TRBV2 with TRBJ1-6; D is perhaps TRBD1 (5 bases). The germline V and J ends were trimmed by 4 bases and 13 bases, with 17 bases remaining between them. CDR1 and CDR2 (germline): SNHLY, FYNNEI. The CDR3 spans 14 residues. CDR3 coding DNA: TGTGCCAGCAGTGGGGGTTCGCGGGGCTCGCCCCTCCACTTT. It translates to CASSGGSRGSPLHF. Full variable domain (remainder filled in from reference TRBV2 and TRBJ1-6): EPEVTQTPSHQVTQMGQEVILRCVPISNHLYFYWYRQILGQKVEFLVSFYNNEISEKSEIFDDQFSVERPDGSNFTLKIRSTKLEDSAMYFCASSGGSRGSPLHFGNGTRLTVT.

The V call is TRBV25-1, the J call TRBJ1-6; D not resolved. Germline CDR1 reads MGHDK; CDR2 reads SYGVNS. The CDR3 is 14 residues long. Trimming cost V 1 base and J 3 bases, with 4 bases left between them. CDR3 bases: TGTGCCAGCAGTGAATCCCGCTATAATTCACCCCTCCACTTT. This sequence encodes CASSESRYNSPLHF.

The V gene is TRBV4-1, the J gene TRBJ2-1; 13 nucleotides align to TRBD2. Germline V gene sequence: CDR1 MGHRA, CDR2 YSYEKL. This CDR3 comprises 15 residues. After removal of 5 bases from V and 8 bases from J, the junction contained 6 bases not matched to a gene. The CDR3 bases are TGCGCCAGCAGCATGGGACTAGCGGGAAACGATGAGCAGTTCTTC. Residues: CASSMGLAGNDEQFF.